This is a list of T cell receptor beta chains from one sample in a study of cytotoxic CD8 clonotypes in ibrutinib-treated CLL. The repertoire was sequenced with immunoSEQ multiplex PCR; TCRdb's copy has only in-frame clones and lacks some. The repertoire has a few hundred thousand clones, around 70% of them found once; the top ten carry 15%. Here the sequenced sample was PBMCs, taken after 24 months of ibrutinib treatment. All receptors derive from a human donor with chronic lymphocytic leukemia. Both conserved end residues are part of each CDR3. D genes are given only for firm matches. Expanded clones get a size class; other rows say once, few or many, or leave the size out.

D,J,size,V,DNA,CDR3
TRBD2,TRBJ2-1,.,TRBV5-5,TGTGCCAGCAGCGGGACTAGCGGCAATGAGCAGTTCTTC,CASSGTSGNEQFF
TRBD1,TRBJ2-1,.,TRBV7-3,TGTGCCAGCAGCTCGGGACAGTACAATGAGCAGTTCTTC,CASSSGQYNEQFF
.,TRBJ2-1,.,TRBV9,TGTGCCAGCAGCTTCAACCCTTACAATGAGCAGTTCTTC,CASSFNPYNEQFF
TRBD1,TRBJ1-2,.,TRBV25-1,TGTGCCAGCAGCCTCAGTTCGGGACAGAGCTATGGCTACACCTTC,CASSLSSGQSYGYTF
TRBD2,TRBJ2-1,.,TRBV4-2,TGTGCCAGCAGCCAAGAAAGGGACTACTCCATCTATGAGCAGTTCTTC,CASSQERDYSIYEQFF
.,TRBJ1-2,once,TRBV15,TGTGCCACCAGCAGAGATTCCGCGGCGGCCAAGGGGGTCTATGGCTACACCTTC,CATSRDSAAAKGVYGYTF
.,TRBJ2-3,.,TRBV11-2,TGTGCCAGCAGCGCGTCAGATACGCAGTATTTT,CASSASDTQYF
.,TRBJ2-3,.,TRBV27,TGTGCCAGCAGTTCGACAGGCACAGATACGCAGTATTTT,CASSSTGTDTQYF
.,TRBJ2-1,.,TRBV19,TGTGCCAGTAGGGACTACAGAGGGTACAATGAGCAGTTCTTC,CASRDYRGYNEQFF
TRBD1,TRBJ2-7,.,TRBV7-6,TGTGCCAGCAGCGCGGGACAGGGAGGTAGCGGCGAGCAGTACTTC,CASSAGQGGSGEQYF
TRBD2,TRBJ2-1,.,TRBV6-6,TGTGCCAGCAGTTACTCGGCGGGAGAGTCCTACAATGAGCAGTTCTTC,CASSYSAGESYNEQFF
.,TRBJ1-1,.,TRBV5-8,TGTGCCAGCAGTTTTGCCCCAGGGAGGACTGAAGCTTTCTTT,CASSFAPGRTEAFF
.,TRBJ2-1,.,TRBV5-3,TGTGCCAGAAGCTGGGGTAATGAGCCGTTCTTC,CARSWGNEPFF
TRBD2,TRBJ2-1,.,TRBV23-1,TGCGCCAGCAGTCATGACGGCGGGAGTAGGGATGAGCAGTTCTTC,CASSHDGGSRDEQFF
.,TRBJ1-2,.,TRBV9,TGTGCCAGCGGGCATGGCTACACCTTC,CASGHGYTF
.,TRBJ2-7,.,TRBV9,TGTGCCAGCAGCGTAGACCCGAACGAGCAGTACTTC,CASSVDPNEQYF
.,TRBJ2-1,.,TRBV6-5,TGTGCCAGCAGTCTAGAGCTCTACAATGAGCAGTTCTTC,CASSLELYNEQFF